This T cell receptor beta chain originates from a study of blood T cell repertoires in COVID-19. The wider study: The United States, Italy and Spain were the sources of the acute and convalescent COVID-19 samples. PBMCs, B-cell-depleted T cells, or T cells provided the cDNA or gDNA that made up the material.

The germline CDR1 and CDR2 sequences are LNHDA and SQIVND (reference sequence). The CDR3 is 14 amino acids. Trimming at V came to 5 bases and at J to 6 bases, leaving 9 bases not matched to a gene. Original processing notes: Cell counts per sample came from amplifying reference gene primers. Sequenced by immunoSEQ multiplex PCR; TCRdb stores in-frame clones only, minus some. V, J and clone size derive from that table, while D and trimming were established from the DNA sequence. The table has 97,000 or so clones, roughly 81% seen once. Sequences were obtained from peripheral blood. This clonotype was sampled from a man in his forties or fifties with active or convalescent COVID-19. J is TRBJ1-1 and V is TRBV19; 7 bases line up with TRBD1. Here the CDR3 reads CASSPQGWGAEAFF. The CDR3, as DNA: TGTGCCAGTAGTCCACAGGGGTGGGGCGCTGAAGCTTTCTTT.